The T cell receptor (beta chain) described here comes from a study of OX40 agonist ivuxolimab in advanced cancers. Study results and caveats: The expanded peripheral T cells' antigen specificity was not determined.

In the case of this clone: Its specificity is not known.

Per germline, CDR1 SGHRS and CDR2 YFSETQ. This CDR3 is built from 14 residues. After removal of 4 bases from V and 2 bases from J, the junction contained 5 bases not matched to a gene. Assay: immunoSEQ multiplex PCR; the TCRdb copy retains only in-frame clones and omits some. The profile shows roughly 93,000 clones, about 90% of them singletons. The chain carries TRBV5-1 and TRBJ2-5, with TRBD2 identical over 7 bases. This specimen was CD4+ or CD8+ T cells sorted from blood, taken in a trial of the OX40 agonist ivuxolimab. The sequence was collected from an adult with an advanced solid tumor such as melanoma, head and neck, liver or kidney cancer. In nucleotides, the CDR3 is TGCGCCAGCAGCGCCTCTAGCGGACAAGAGACCCAGTACTTC. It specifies CASSASSGQETQYF.